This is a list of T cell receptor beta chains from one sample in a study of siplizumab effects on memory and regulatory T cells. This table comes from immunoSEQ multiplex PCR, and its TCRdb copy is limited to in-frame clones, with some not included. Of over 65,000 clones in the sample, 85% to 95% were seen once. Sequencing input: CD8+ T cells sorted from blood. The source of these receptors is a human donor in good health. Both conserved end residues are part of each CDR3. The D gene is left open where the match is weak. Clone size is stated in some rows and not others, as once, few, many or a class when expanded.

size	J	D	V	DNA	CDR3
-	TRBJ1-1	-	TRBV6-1	TGTGCCAGCAGTGAGTACCGGAATGAAGCTTTCTTT	CASSEYRNEAFF
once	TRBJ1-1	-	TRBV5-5	TGTGCCAGCAGCCCGCTCATGGTTGAAGCTTTCTTT	CASSPLMVEAFF
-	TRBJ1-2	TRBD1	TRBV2	TGTGCCAGCATGGAGGGACAGGACTTCTATGGCTACACCTTC	CASMEGQDFYGYTF
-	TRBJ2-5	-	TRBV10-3	TGTGCCATCAGTGAGTACAGGGAGCTGTGGGAGACCCAGTACTTC	CAISEYRELWETQYF
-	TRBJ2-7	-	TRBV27	TGTGCCAGCAGTTTGGGGACCGCAAGCTCCTACGAGCAGTACTTC	CASSLGTASSYEQYF
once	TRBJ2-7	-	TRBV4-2	TGTGCCAGCAGCCAACATGCCACCTACGAGCAGTACTTC	CASSQHATYEQYF
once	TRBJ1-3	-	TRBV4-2	TGTGCCAGCAGCCAAGATCGGATGAGCTCTGGAAACACCATATATTTT	CASSQDRMSSGNTIYF
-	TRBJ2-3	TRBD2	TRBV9	TGTGCCAGCAGCATTTCGAGCGGGGGGTTATCCACAGATACGCAGTATTTT	CASSISSGGLSTDTQYF
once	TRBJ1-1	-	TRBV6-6	TGTGCCAGCAGTTACGAGAACGTGAACACTGAAGCTTTCTTT	CASSYENVNTEAFF
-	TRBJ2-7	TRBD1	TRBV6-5	TGTGCCAGCAGTAGGACAGGGTCAAACGCCTACGAGCAGTACTTC	CASSRTGSNAYEQYF